The count of the clone carrying this T cell receptor beta chain is one. Its antigen remains unknown. Stable hyperthyroidism meant no ophthalmopathy within 18 months of follow-up. The PBMCs originated from roughly 9.6 ml of fresh peripheral blood. The sample belongs to a study of Graves' ophthalmopathy and Graves' hyperthyroidism. Findings and caveats of the study: Discrimination between ophthalmopathy and stable hyperthyroidism by a 13-signature model showed 87.88% sensitivity and almost 83% specificity. The model's ophthalmopathy progression predictions had more than 55% sensitivity and approximately 72% specificity.

Trimming removed 2 bases at V and 6 bases at J, with 13 bases between. CDR1 and CDR2 from the germline V gene are MNHEY and SMNVEV (reference sequence). This CDR3 has 14 residues. RNA transcripts served as template for amplifying TCR beta CDR3 sequences. First-round RT-PCR used HTBI primers; second-round multiplex PCR followed. TCRdb redid the calling of the multiplex PCR reads with MiXCR, one entry per CDR3 protein. The sample yields roughly 400,000 distinct CDR3 sequences, roughly a sixth seen once. The specimen sequenced was peripheral blood. The rearrangement links TRBV27 to TRBJ2-5; D ambiguous. The TCR sequence derives from an adult woman with stable Graves' hyperthyroidism. CDR3 sequence reads: CASSLTSWDQTQYF. The DNA of the CDR3 is TGTGCCAGCAGTTTAACCTCCTGGGATCAGACCCAGTACTTC.